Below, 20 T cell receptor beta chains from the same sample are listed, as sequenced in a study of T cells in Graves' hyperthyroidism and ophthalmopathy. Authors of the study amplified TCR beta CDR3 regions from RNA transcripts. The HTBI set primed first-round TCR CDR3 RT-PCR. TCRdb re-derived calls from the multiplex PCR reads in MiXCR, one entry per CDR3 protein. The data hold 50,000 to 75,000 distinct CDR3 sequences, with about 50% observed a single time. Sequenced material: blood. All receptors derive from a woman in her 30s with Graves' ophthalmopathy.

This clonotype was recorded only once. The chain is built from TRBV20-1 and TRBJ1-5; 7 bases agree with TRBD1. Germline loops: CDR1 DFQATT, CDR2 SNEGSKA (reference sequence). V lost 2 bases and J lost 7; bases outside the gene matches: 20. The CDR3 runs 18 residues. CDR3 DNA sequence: TGCAGTGCTAGACCCCCAGGGCAGGGGACAGCCTCTGGACAGCCCCAGCATTTT. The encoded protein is CSARPPGQGTASGQPQHF.

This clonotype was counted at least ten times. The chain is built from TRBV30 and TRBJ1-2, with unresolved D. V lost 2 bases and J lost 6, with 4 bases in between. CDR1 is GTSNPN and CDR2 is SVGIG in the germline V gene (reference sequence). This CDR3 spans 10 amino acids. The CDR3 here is CAWSSNGYTF. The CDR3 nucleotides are TGTGCCTGGAGTTCGAATGGCTACACCTTC.

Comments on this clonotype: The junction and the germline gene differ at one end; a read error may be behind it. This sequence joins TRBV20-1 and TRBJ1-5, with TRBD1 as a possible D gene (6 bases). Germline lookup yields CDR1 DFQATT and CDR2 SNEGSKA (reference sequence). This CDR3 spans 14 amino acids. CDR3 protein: CCARTRGGWQPQHF. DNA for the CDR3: TGCTGTGCTAGGACGAGGGGGGGTTGGCAGCCCCAGCATTTC.

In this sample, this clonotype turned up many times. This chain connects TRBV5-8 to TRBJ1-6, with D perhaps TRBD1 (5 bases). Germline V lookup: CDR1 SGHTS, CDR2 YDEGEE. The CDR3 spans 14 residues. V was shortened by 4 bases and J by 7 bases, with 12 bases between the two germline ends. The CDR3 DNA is TGTGCCAGCAGCCCCAGGGTAGGCAATTCACCCCTCCACTTT. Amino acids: CASSPRVGNSPLHF.

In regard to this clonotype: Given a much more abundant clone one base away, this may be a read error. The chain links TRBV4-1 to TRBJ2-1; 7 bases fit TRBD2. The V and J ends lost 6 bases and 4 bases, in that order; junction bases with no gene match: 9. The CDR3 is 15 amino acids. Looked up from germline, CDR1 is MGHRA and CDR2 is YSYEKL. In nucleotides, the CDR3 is TGCGCCAGCAGACCCGGGGCTAGCGGTTACAATGAGCAGTTCTTC. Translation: CASRPGASGYNEQFF.

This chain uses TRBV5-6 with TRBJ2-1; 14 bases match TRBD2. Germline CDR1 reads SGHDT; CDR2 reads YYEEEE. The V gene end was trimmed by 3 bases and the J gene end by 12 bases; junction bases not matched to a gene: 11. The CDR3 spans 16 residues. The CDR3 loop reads CASSWGLAGETDTQFF. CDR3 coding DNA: TGTGCCAGCAGCTGGGGACTAGCGGGAGAAACAGATACGCAGTTCTTC.

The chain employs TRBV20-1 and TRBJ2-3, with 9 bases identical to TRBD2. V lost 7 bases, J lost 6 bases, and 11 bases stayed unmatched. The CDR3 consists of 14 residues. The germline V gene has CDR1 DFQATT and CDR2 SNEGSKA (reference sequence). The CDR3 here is CSVARLAGEDTQYF. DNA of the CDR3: TGCAGTGTTGCTAGGTTAGCGGGAGAGGATACGCAGTATTTT.

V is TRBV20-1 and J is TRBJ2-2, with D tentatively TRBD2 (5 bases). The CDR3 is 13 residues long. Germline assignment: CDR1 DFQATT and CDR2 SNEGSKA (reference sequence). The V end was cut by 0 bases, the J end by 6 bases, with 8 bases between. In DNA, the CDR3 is TGCAGTGCTAGAGATCCGGGGTCCGGGGAGCTGTTTTTT. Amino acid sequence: CSARDPGSGELFF.

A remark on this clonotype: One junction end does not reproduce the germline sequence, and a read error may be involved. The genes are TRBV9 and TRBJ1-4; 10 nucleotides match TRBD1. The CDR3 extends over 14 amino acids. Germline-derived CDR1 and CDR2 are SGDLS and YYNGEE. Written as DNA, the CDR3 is TGTGCTAGCAACCGACAGGGGGCGAATGAAAAACTGTTTTTT. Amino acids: CASNRQGANEKLFF.

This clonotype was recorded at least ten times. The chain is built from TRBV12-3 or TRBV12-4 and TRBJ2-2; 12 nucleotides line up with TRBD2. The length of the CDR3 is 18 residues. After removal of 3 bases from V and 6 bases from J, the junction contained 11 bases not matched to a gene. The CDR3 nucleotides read TGTGCCAGCAGTTTTGGGCTAGCGGGAGGGTCGGCCCCCGGGGAGCTGTTTTTT. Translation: CASSFGLAGGSAPGELFF.

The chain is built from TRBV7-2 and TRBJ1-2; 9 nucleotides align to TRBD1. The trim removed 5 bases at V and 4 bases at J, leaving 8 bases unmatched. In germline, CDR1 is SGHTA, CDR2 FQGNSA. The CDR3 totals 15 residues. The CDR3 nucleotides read TGTGCCAGCAGCCGGACAGGGGACTCAACCTATGGCTACACCTTC. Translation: CASSRTGDSTYGYTF.

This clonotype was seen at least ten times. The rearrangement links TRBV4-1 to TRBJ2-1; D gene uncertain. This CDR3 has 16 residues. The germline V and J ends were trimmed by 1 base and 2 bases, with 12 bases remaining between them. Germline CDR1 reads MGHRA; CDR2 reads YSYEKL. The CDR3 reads CASSQVDMITYNEQFF. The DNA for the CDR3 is TGCGCCAGCAGCCAAGTGGATATGATAACCTACAATGAGCAGTTCTTC.

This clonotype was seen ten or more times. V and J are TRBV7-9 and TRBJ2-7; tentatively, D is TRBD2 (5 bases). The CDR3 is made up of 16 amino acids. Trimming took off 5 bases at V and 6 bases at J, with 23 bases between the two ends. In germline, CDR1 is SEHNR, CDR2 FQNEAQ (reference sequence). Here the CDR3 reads CASSPSGRGVRVEQYF. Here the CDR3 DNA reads TGTGCCAGCAGCCCCTCCGGCCGGGGAGTTAGGGTCGAGCAGTACTTC.

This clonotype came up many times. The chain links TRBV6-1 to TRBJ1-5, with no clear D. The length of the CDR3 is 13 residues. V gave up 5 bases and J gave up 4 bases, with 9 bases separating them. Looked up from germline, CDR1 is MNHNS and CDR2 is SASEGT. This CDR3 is CASSYPGNQPQHF. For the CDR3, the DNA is TGTGCCAGCAGTTATCCGGGGAATCAGCCCCAGCATTTT.

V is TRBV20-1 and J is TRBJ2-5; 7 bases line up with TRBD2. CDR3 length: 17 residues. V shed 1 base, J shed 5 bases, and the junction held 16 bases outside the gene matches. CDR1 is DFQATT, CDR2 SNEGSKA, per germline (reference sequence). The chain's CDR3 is CSARAWFGGSVGETQYF. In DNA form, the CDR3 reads TGCAGTGCTAGAGCGTGGTTTGGCGGGAGCGTCGGGGAGACCCAGTACTTC.

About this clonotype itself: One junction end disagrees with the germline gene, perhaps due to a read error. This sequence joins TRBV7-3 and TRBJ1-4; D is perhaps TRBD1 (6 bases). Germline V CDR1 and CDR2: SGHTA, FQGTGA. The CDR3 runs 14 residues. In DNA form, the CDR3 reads TGTGCCAGCAGCTTAGCAGGGGATCACGAAAAACTGTGTTTT. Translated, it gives CASSLAGDHEKLCF.

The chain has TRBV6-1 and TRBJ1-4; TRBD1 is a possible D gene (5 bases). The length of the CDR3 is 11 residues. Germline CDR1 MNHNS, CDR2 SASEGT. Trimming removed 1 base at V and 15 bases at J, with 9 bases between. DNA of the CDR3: TGTGCCAGCAGTGAAGGGGGACGGATGTTTTTT. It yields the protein CASSEGGRMFF.

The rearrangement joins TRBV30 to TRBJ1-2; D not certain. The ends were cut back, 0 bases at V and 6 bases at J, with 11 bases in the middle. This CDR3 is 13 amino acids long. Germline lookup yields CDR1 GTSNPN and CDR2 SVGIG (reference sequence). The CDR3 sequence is CAWSVGESDGYTF. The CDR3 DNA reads TGTGCCTGGAGTGTGGGAGAATCGGATGGCTACACCTTC.

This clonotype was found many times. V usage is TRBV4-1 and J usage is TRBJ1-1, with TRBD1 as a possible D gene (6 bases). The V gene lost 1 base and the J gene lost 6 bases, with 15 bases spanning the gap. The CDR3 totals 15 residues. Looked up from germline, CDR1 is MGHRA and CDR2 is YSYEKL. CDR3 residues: CASSQAGTGKPEAFF. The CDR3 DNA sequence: TGCGCCAGCAGCCAAGCGGGCACAGGGAAGCCTGAAGCTTTCTTT.

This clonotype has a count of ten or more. The CDR3 spells CASTSRFNEQFF. The CDR3 DNA reads TGTGCCAGCACTAGCAGATTCAATGAGCAGTTCTTC. V is TRBV7-6 and J is TRBJ2-1; TRBD2 is a possible D gene (5 bases). CDR1 is SGHVS and CDR2 is FNYEAQ in the germline V gene. CDR3 length: 12 residues. Trimming took 7 bases from V and 6 from J, leaving 10 bases between them.